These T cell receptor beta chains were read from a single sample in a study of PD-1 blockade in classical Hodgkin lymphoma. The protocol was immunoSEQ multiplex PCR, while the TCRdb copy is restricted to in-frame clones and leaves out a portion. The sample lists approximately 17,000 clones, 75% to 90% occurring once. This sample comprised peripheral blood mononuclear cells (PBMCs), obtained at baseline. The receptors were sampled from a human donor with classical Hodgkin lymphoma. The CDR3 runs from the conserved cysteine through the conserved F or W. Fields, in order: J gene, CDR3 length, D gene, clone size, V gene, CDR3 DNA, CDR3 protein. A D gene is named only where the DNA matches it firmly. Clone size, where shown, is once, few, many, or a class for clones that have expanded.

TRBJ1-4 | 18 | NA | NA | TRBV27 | TGTGCCAGCAGTTTCATCTATCTGGGTGGGGGGAGGAATGAAAAACTGTTTTTT | CASSFIYLGGGRNEKLFF
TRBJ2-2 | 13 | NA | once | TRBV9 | TGTGCCAGCAGCGTCACAGGGCCCGGGGAGCTGTTTTTT | CASSVTGPGELFF
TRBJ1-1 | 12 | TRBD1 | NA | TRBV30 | TGTGCCACCTCGGGACAGGGGACTGAAGCTTTCTTT | CATSGQGTEAFF
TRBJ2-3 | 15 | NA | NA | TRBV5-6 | TGTGCCAGCAGCTTAAGAGGCAGGGGCACAGATACGCAGTATTTT | CASSLRGRGTDTQYF
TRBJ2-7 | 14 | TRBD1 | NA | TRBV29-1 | TGCAGCGTTGAACGGACAGGGGTAAGCAACGAGCAGTACTTC | CSVERTGVSNEQYF
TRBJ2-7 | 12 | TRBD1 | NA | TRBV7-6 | TGTGCCAGCAGCTCAGAGTCCGGGACAGTCTTCTTC | CASSSESGTVFF
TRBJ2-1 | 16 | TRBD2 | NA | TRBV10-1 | TGCGCCAGCAGCCTAGGGGCGGGAGTTCTGAACAATGAGCAGTTCTTC | CASSLGAGVLNNEQFF
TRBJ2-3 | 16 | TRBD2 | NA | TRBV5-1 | TGCGCCAGCAGCAAAGGGACTAGCGAGGGTACAGATACGCAGTATTTT | CASSKGTSEGTDTQYF
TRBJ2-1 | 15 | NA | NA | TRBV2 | TGTGCCAGCAGTGAAGAGGGGACGGTCCACAATGAGCAGTTCTTC | CASSEEGTVHNEQFF
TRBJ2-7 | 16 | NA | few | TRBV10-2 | TGCGCCAGCAGCCTGGGGGGGCCAGCTAGCATCTACGAGCAGTACTTC | CASSLGGPASIYEQYF
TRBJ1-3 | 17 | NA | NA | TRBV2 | TGTGCCAGCAGCGGGTTGGGGGGGAGAACACCTGGAAACACCATATATTTT | CASSGLGGRTPGNTIYF
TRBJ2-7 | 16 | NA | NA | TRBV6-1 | TGTGCCAGCAGTGAACTGAACTGGATAGCCTCCTACGAGCAGTACTTC | CASSELNWIASYEQYF
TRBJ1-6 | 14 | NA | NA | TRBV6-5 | TGTGCCAGCAGTTATTATCGGCGTAATTCACCCCTCCACTTT | CASSYYRRNSPLHF
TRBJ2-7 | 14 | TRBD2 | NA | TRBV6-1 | TGTGCCAGCCCTGGACTAGCGAGCTCCTACGAGCAGTACTTC | CASPGLASSYEQYF
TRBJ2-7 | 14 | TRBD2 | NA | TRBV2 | TGTGCCAGCAGAAAGACTAGCGGGGTTTACGAGCAGTACTTC | CASRKTSGVYEQYF
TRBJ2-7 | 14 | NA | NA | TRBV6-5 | TGTGCCAGCAGTTACTGGGGACACTCCTACGAGCAGTACTTC | CASSYWGHSYEQYF
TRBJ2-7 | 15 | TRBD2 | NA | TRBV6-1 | TGTGCCAGCAGTCGGACTAGCGGGAGGTCCTACGAGCAGTACTTC | CASSRTSGRSYEQYF
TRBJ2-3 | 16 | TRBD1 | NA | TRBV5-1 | TGCGCCAGCAGCTTGTGGGACAGTTTGAGCACAGATACGCAGTATTTT | CASSLWDSLSTDTQYF
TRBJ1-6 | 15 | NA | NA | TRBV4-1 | TGCGCCAGCAGCCAACAAGGGACCGTTAATTCACCCCTCCACTTT | CASSQQGTVNSPLHF
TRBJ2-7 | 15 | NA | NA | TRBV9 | TGTGCCAGCAGCCCCGGACAGATGATCTCCTACGAGCAGTACTTC | CASSPGQMISYEQYF
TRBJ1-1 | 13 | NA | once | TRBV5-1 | TGCGCCAGCAGCACCACAGGGAACACTGAAGCTTTCTTT | CASSTTGNTEAFF
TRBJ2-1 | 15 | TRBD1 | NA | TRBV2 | TGTGCCAGCAGTCCCGGACAGGGCCAATACAATGAGCAGTTCTTC | CASSPGQGQYNEQFF
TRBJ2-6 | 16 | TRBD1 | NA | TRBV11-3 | TGTGCCAGCAGCGACAGGGGATTCTCTGGGGCCAACGTCCTGACTTTC | CASSDRGFSGANVLTF
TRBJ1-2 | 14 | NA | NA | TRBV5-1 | TGCGCCAGCAGCTTGGGGCAAGGGATCTATGGCTACACCTTC | CASSLGQGIYGYTF
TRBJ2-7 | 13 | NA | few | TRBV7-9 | TGTGCCAGCAGCTTAGCAGGGGCCCCCGAGCAGTACTTC | CASSLAGAPEQYF
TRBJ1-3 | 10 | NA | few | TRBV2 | TGTGCCAGCCATGGAAACACCATATATTTT | CASHGNTIYF
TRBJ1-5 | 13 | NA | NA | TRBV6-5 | TGTGCCAGCAGACAGGGACCCCATCAGCCCCAGCATTTT | CASRQGPHQPQHF
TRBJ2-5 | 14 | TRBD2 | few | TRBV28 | TGTGCCAGCAGCCCACTAGCGGGACGGGAGACCCAGTACTTC | CASSPLAGRETQYF
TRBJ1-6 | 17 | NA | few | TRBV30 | TGTGCCTGGAGTTCCAACTCAGGAGGGTCCTATAATTCACCCCTCCACTTT | CAWSSNSGGSYNSPLHF
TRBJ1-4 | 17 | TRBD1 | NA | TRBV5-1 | TGCGCCAGCAGCCCCATGTCCACCGGGACAGGGGATGAAAAACTGTTTTTT | CASSPMSTGTGDEKLFF
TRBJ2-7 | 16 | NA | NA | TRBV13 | TGTGCCAGCAGCTCACGGGCCGACCAGGGGATCTACGAGCAGTACTTC | CASSSRADQGIYEQYF
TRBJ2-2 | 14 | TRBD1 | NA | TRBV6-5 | TGTGCCAGCAGTTGGGACAGGCTCACCGGGGAGCTGTTTTTT | CASSWDRLTGELFF
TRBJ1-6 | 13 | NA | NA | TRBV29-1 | TGCAGCGTTGCATCTGAGCAGAATTCACCCCTCCACTTT | CSVASEQNSPLHF
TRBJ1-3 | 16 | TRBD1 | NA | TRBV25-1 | TGTGCCAGCAGTGATCGGGACAGGTTCTCTGGAAACACCATATATTTT | CASSDRDRFSGNTIYF
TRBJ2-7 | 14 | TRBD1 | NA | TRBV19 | TGTGCCAGTAGTCTGACAGGGACCTCCTACGAGCAGTACTTC | CASSLTGTSYEQYF